A single sample is the source of the 22 T cell receptor beta chains below, sequenced in a study of cytomegalovirus exposure and HLA in healthy donors. The repertoire was sequenced with immunoSEQ multiplex PCR; TCRdb's copy has only in-frame clones and lacks some. The sample comprises approximately 180,000 clones, 86% of which are singletons, and approximately 1.5% rests with the top ten. Sample: PBMCs. These receptors all come from a woman in her late teens or twenties in good health and CMV-seronegative.

The chain has TRBV5-6 and TRBJ1-1; 9 positions agree with TRBD1. From germline, CDR1 is SGHDT and CDR2 YYEEEE. This CDR3 has 13 amino acids. Losses at the gene ends were 4 bases for V and 11 bases for J; bases not matched to a gene: 9. CDR3: CASSHGTGFGAFF. The CDR3 DNA sequence: TGTGCCAGCAGCCACGGGACAGGGTTTGGGGCTTTCTTT.

The V call is TRBV7-3, the J call TRBJ2-7; D gene uncertain. Germline loops: CDR1 SGHTA, CDR2 FQGTGA. Trimming stripped 2 bases from V and 2 bases from J, with 16 bases between. The CDR3 is made up of 16 amino acids. The CDR3 DNA follows: TGTGCCAGCAGCTTAGGATATACACGCGGAGCCTACGAGCAGTACTTC. Translated: CASSLGYTRGAYEQYF.

This chain links TRBV27 with TRBJ2-2; 11 bases line up with TRBD1. V was pared by 5 bases and J by 7 bases, with 6 bases of the junction left unmatched. Germline lookup yields CDR1 MNHEY and CDR2 SMNVEV (reference sequence). The CDR3 has 15 residues. The CDR3 DNA reads as TGTGCCAGCAGTGGATGGACAGGGGGCGTCGGGGAGCTGTTTTTT. Translating gives CASSGWTGGVGELFF.

This clone was recorded once. V usage is TRBV4-2 and J usage is TRBJ1-2, with TRBD1 as a possible D gene (5 bases). There are 14 residues in the CDR3. V was shortened by 0 bases and J by 2 bases, with 7 bases between the two germline ends. Germline values: CDR1 LGHNA, CDR2 YNFKEQ. The CDR3 region is CASSQDAGNYGYTF. The CDR3 DNA is TGTGCCAGCAGCCAAGATGCAGGGAACTATGGCTACACCTTC.

This clone was found a few times. The chain links TRBV6-5 to TRBJ1-2, with 7 bases lining up with TRBD1. The trim removed 5 bases at V and 7 bases at J, leaving 4 bases unmatched. Germline CDR1 and CDR2: MNHEY and SVGAGI. The CDR3 totals 12 residues. The chain's CDR3 is CASSDPGGGYTF. The CDR3 DNA reads as TGTGCCAGCAGTGACCCAGGGGGTGGCTACACCTTC.

The chain uses TRBV30 and TRBJ2-7; the match to TRBD1 covers 8 bases. Germline V CDR1 and CDR2: GTSNPN, SVGIG (reference sequence). This CDR3 region has 13 residues. The CDR3 reads CATDRAFTYEQYF. CDR3 nucleotides: TGTGCTACGGACAGGGCCTTTACCTACGAGCAGTACTTC.

The gene calls are TRBV11-3 and TRBJ2-7; 7 bases map to TRBD1. Germline lookup yields CDR1 SGHNT and CDR2 YENEEA. The junction had 4 bases not matched to a gene; V was cut back by 4 bases and J by 7 bases. The CDR3 is made up of 12 amino acids. The CDR3 loop reads CASSSGQREQYF. As DNA, the CDR3 is TGTGCCAGCAGCTCGGGACAGAGGGAGCAGTACTTC. The complete variable domain, with remaining parts taken from reference TRBV11-3 and TRBJ2-7, reads EAGVVQSPRYKIIEKKQPVAFWCNPISGHNTLYWYLQNLGQGPELLIRYENEEAVDDSQLPKDRFSAERLKGVDSTLKIQPAELGDSAVYLCASSSGQREQYFGPGTRLTVT.

The chain links TRBV2 to TRBJ1-3; TRBD1 might be the D (5 bases). The germline V gene encodes CDR1 SNHLY and CDR2 FYNNEI. This CDR3 is built from 14 residues. With 5 bases removed from V and 0 bases from J, the gap between germline ends came to 8 bases. Here the CDR3 reads CASSLDTSGNTIYF. CDR3 nucleotides: TGTGCCAGCAGTCTGGACACCTCTGGAAACACCATATATTTT.

The chain joins TRBV4-2 to TRBJ1-1, with D unresolved. The CDR3 is 13 residues long. Trimming removed 0 bases at V and 4 bases at J, with 6 bases between. CDR1 and CDR2 (germline): LGHNA, YNFKEQ. The CDR3 DNA reads TGTGCCAGCAGCCAAGACACAGTCACTGAAGCTTTCTTT. Its translation: CASSQDTVTEAFF.

This chain uses TRBV9 with TRBJ1-2; a possible D gene is TRBD1 (6 bases). Trimming took 3 bases from V and 5 from J, leaving 14 bases between them. Looked up from germline, CDR1 is SGDLS and CDR2 is YYNGEE. The CDR3 loop spans 14 amino acids. The CDR3 region has the DNA TGTGCCAGCAGCGGATCCTACAGGGCTTATGGCTACACCTTC. This gives the protein CASSGSYRAYGYTF.

J is TRBJ1-6 and V is TRBV5-4, with 7 nucleotides matching TRBD1. Per germline, CDR1 SGHNT and CDR2 YYREEE (reference sequence). This CDR3 is 13 amino acids long. V dropped 2 bases and J dropped 9; count of bases not matched to a gene: 2. DNA of the CDR3: TGTGCCAGCAGCTTAGACAGGGTTTCACCCCTCCACTTT. Amino acid sequence: CASSLDRVSPLHF.

The chain has TRBV11-2 and TRBJ1-2; a weak D match, TRBD1 (6 bases). This CDR3 region has 13 residues. Trimming took 5 bases from V and 2 from J, leaving 9 bases between them. Germline V lookup: CDR1 SGHAT, CDR2 FQNNGV. CDR3 DNA sequence: TGTGCCAGCAGCCCTGACAGGAACTATGGCTACACCTTC. Its translation is CASSPDRNYGYTF.

V and J are TRBV30 and TRBJ2-5, with D tentatively TRBD1 (5 bases). Germline CDR1 reads GTSNPN; CDR2 reads SVGIG (reference sequence). The CDR3 loop spans 13 amino acids. Trimming removed 4 bases from V and 4 bases from J, with 13 bases in between. CDR3 in amino acids: CAWNQGGGETQYF. The DNA of the CDR3 is TGTGCCTGGAATCAGGGTGGTGGAGAGACCCAGTACTTC.

The chain couples TRBV11-3 to TRBJ2-6; D uncertain. The length of the CDR3 is 12 residues. Trimming shortened V by 5 bases and J by 3 bases, and 2 bases separated the two germline ends. CDR1 SGHNT and CDR2 YENEEA come from the germline V gene. CDR3 sequence (DNA): TGTGCCAGCAGCCATGGGGCCAACGTCCTGACTTTC. Translating gives CASSHGANVLTF.

The rearrangement joins TRBV5-1 to TRBJ2-3; 12 bases are a match to TRBD2. From germline, CDR1 is SGHRS and CDR2 YFSETQ. CDR3 length: 14 residues. Trimming cost V 9 bases and J 2 bases; bases outside gene matches: 4. The chain's CDR3 is CAIRLAGDTDTQYF. The CDR3 DNA follows: TGCGCCATCAGACTAGCGGGGGACACAGATACGCAGTATTTT.

The chain has TRBV7-9 and TRBJ2-2, with D unresolved. Per germline, CDR1 SEHNR and CDR2 FQNEAQ (reference sequence). The CDR3 totals 13 residues. Trimming removed 5 bases at V and 4 bases at J, with 8 bases between. The CDR3 DNA sequence: TGTGCCAGCAGCCCAACTGCCACCGGGGAGCTGTTTTTT. Amino acids: CASSPTATGELFF. Filled out from reference TRBV7-9 and TRBJ2-2, the complete variable domain reads DTGVSQNPRHKITKRGQNVTFRCDPISEHNRLYWYRQTLGQGPEFLTYFQNEAQLEKSRLLSDRFSAERPKGSFSTLEIQRTEQGDSAMYLCASSPTATGELFFGEGSRLTVL.

This clone is a singleton in its sample. The chain carries TRBV19 and TRBJ2-6; 11 positions agree with TRBD1. The V gene's germline CDR1 is LNHDA and CDR2 SQIVND (reference sequence). The CDR3 runs 18 residues. The J segment lost 2 bases and the V segment lost 3 bases, leaving 6 bases of the junction unmatched. The CDR3: CASSIAGQGATGANVLTF. The DNA of the CDR3 is TGTGCCAGTAGTATCGCTGGACAGGGGGCAACTGGGGCCAACGTCCTGACTTTC.

The chain recombines TRBV11-3 with TRBJ2-5; TRBD2 agrees at 7 bases. The J segment lost 5 bases and the V segment lost 4 bases, leaving 4 bases of the junction unmatched. The CDR3 covers 13 residues. Germline CDR1 and CDR2: SGHNT and YENEEA. CDR3 nucleotide sequence: TGTGCCAGCAGCTCGACTAGCTTGGAGACCCAGTACTTC. Translation: CASSSTSLETQYF.

The sample holds one count of this clone. The chain recombines TRBV2 with TRBJ2-1; 8 bases are shared with TRBD2. The CDR3 contains 14 residues. J gave up 4 bases and V 8 bases, and 7 bases lay outside the gene matches. Germline loops: CDR1 SNHLY, CDR2 FYNNEI. CDR3 residues: CASQQREWYNEQFF. The CDR3 DNA reads TGTGCCAGCCAACAGCGGGAGTGGTACAATGAGCAGTTCTTC.

This clone was detected once. V gene TRBV6-5 combines with J gene TRBJ1-2; D perhaps matches TRBD1 (6 bases). Trimming took 2 bases from V and 8 from J, leaving 15 bases between them. This CDR3 is 14 amino acids long. The germline V gene encodes CDR1 MNHEY and CDR2 SVGAGI. The CDR3 DNA reads TGTGCCAGCAGTTACGGCGGGGGCTGGTGGGGCTACACCTTC. Amino acid sequence: CASSYGGGWWGYTF.

The chain links TRBV28 to TRBJ1-5; a weak D match, TRBD1 (6 bases). This CDR3 region has 17 residues. V was pared by 5 bases and J by 0 bases, with 17 bases between. Germline CDR1 is MDHEN and CDR2 is SYDVKM. CDR3 in amino acids: CASSPSPGDASNQPQHF. As DNA, the CDR3 is TGTGCCAGCAGTCCATCACCAGGGGACGCTAGCAATCAGCCCCAGCATTTT.

The rearrangement links TRBV7-9 to TRBJ1-1; 10 bases are shared with TRBD1. The trim removed 5 bases at V and 3 bases at J, leaving 12 bases unmatched. The CDR3 totals 17 residues. Germline CDR1 reads SEHNR; CDR2 reads FQNEAQ (reference sequence). The CDR3 region has the DNA TGTGCCAGCAGCAAGGGGACAGGGGTGTATCTGGACACTGAAGCTTTCTTT. Its protein product is CASSKGTGVYLDTEAFF. The complete variable domain, with remaining parts taken from reference TRBV7-9 and TRBJ1-1, reads DTGVSQNPRHKITKRGQNVTFRCDPISEHNRLYWYRQTLGQGPEFLTYFQNEAQLEKSRLLSDRFSAERPKGSFSTLEIQRTEQGDSAMYLCASSKGTGVYLDTEAFFGQGTRLTVV.